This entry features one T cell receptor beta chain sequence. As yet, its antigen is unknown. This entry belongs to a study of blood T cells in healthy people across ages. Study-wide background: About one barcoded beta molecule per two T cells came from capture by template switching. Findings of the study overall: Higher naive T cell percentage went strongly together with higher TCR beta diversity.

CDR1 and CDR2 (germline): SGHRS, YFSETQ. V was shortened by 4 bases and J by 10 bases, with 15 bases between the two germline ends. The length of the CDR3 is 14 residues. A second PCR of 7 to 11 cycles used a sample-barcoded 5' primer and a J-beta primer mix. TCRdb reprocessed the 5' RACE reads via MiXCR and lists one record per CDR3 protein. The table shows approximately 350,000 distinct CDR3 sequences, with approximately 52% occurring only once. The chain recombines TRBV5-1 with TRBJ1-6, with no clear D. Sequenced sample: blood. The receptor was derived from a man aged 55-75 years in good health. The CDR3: CASSLGQRISPLHF. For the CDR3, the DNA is TGCGCCAGCAGCCTCGGGCAGCGCATCTCACCCCTCCACTTT. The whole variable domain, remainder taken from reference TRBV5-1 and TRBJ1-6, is KAGVTQTPRYLIKTRGQQVTLSCSPISGHRSVSWYQQTPGQGLQFLFEYFSETQRNKGNFPGRFSGRQFSNSRSEMNVSTLELGDSALYLCASSLGQRISPLHFGNGTRLTVT.